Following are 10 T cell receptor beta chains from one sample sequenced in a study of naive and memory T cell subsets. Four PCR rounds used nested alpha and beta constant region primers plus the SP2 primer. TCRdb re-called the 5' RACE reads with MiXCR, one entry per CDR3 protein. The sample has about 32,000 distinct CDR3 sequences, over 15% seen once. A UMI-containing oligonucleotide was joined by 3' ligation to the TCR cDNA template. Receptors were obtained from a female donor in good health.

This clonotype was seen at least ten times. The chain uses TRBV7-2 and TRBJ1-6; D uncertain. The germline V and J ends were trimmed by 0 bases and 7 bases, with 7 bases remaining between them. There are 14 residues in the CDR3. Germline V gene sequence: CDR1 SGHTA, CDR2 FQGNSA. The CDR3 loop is CASSLANGNSPLHF. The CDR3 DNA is TGTGCCAGCAGCTTAGCGAACGGGAATTCACCCCTCCACTTT.

CDR3 protein: CASSPMAGAFTDTQYF. Written as DNA, the CDR3 is TGTGCCAGCAGCCCCATGGCAGGGGCCTTCACAGATACGCAGTATTTT. The chain couples TRBV6-5 to TRBJ2-3; D is perhaps TRBD1 (6 bases). Germline lookup yields CDR1 MNHEY and CDR2 SVGAGI. Trimming removed 6 bases from V and 2 bases from J, with 18 bases in between. The CDR3 sequence is 16 residues long.

The CDR3, as DNA: TGTGCCAGCAGTCGACAGAGCTATGGCTACACCTTC. Its protein is CASSRQSYGYTF. The V call is TRBV12-3 or TRBV12-4, the J call TRBJ1-2, with a possible D match to TRBD1 (5 bases). The CDR3 runs to 12 residues. The V end lost 5 bases, the J end lost 4 bases, and 8 bases lay between the germline ends.

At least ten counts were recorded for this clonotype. The CDR3 sequence is CSATQPNQPQHF. The DNA of the CDR3 is TGCAGTGCCACCCAACCCAATCAGCCCCAGCATTTT. The V and J genes are TRBV20-1 and TRBJ1-5; the D is unclear. This CDR3 spans 12 amino acids. The ends were cut back, 6 bases at V and 3 bases at J, with 9 bases in the middle. CDR1 is DFQATT, CDR2 SNEGSKA, per germline (reference sequence).

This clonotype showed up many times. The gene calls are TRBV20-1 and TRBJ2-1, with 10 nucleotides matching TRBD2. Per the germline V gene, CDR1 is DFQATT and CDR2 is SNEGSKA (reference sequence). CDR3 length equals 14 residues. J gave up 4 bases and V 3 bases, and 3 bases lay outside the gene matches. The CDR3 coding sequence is TGCAGTGCTAGTTCTAGCGGGGGTTACAATGAGCAGTTCTTC. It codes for CSASSSGGYNEQFF.

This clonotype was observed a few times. The CDR3 bases are TGCGCCAGCAGCTTGGAGGGTCGGGCCTTCTCCTACGAGCAGTACTTC. This codes for CASSLEGRAFSYEQYF. This sequence joins TRBV5-1 and TRBJ2-7, with D hard to call. Germline CDR1 reads SGHRS; CDR2 reads YFSETQ. V gave up 0 bases and J gave up 0 bases, with 13 bases separating them. This CDR3 has 16 amino acids.

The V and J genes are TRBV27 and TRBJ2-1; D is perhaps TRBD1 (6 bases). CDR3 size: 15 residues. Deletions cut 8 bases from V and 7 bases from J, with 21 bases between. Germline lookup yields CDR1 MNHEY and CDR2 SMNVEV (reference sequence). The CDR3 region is CASAEDPGAWNEQFF. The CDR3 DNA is TGTGCCAGCGCTGAAGACCCAGGGGCCTGGAATGAGCAGTTCTTC.

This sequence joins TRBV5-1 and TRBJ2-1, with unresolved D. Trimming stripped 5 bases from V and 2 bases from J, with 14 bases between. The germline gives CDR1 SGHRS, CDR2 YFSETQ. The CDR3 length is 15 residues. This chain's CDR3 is CASRIQVDPYNEQFF. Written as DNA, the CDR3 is TGCGCCAGCAGGATTCAGGTCGACCCCTACAATGAGCAGTTCTTC.

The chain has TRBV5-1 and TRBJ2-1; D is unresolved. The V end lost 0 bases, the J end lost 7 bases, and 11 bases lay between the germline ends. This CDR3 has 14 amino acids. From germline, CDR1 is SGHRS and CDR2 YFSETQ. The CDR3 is CASSLEQSANEQFF. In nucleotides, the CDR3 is TGCGCCAGCAGCTTGGAACAGAGCGCGAATGAGCAGTTCTTC. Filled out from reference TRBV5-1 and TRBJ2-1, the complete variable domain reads KAGVTQTPRYLIKTRGQQVTLSCSPISGHRSVSWYQQTPGQGLQFLFEYFSETQRNKGNFPGRFSGRQFSNSRSEMNVSTLELGDSALYLCASSLEQSANEQFFGPGTRLTVL.

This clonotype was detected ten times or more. DNA of the CDR3: TGTGCCAGCAGTTATGTGACAGGGAATTCACCCCTCCACTTT. It codes for CASSYVTGNSPLHF. V usage is TRBV6-5 and J usage is TRBJ1-6; 7 nucleotides align to TRBD1. The CDR3 extends over 14 amino acids. V lost 3 bases to trimming and J lost 7 bases; unmatched junction nucleotides: 3. Germline V gene sequence: CDR1 MNHEY, CDR2 SVGAGI.